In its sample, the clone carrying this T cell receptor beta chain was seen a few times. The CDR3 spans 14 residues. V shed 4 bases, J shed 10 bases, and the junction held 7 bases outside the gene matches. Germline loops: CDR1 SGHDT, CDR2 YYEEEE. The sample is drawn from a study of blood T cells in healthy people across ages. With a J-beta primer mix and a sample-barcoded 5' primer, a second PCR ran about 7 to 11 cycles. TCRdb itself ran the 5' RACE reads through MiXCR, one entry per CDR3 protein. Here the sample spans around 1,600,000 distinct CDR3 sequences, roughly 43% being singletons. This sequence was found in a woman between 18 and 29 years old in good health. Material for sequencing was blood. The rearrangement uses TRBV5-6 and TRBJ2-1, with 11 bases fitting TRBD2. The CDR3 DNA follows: TGTGCCAGCAGCGAGATAGCGGGAGGGCGAGAGCAGTTCTTC. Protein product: CASSEIAGGREQFF.